This T cell receptor (beta chain) was recorded in a study of technical replicates of blood from four donors. The protocol was immunoSEQ multiplex PCR, while the TCRdb copy is restricted to in-frame clones and leaves out a portion. There are some 100,000 clones in the sample; nearly 96% occur only once, and 0.2% to 0.25% lies in the top ten. Germline-derived CDR1 and CDR2 are SGHDN and FVKESK. The CDR3 consists of 20 residues. Between the trimmed V and J ends, which lost 1 base and 2 bases, there was a span of 24 bases. The sequenced material came from T cells isolated from PBMCs. The receptor's source is a human donor in good health. The rearrangement links TRBV14 to TRBJ2-1; tentative D call: TRBD2 (6 bases). The CDR3 region is CASSQVFFLAGFVPYNEQFF. CDR3 nucleotides: TGTGCCAGCAGCCAAGTCTTCTTTCTTGCGGGATTCGTTCCCTACAATGAGCAGTTCTTC. The full variable domain, its missing parts supplied by reference TRBV14 and TRBJ2-1, is EAGVTQFPSHSVIEKGQTVTLRCDPISGHDNLYWYRRVMGKEIKFLLHFVKESKQDESGMPNNRFLAERTGGTYSTLKVQPAELEDSGVYFCASSQVFFLAGFVPYNEQFFGPGTRLTVL.